A selection of T cell receptor beta chains follows, all from one sample in a study of T-cell memory formation after mild COVID-19. TCRdb fed the 5' RACE reads into MiXCR, producing one record per CDR3 protein. Of 540,000 or so distinct CDR3 sequences listed, about a fifth are singletons. Input material: PBMCs or a T cell subset sorted from them (not recorded which). The receptor set was obtained from an adult woman who had mild COVID-19 (a few samples of this study predate the infection). Cell type and time point are not known. Each CDR3 is given with its conserved first and last residue. The D gene is left open where the match is weak. Only part of the rows carry a size: once, few, many, or a class if the clone is expanded.

>many|TRBV7-2|TRBD2|TRBJ2-1
TGTGCCAGCAGCCCCACCCACGCTAGCGGGATCAACAATGAGCAGTTCTTC
CASSPTHASGINNEQFF
>few|TRBV7-6|-|TRBJ1-2
TGTGCCAGCAGCTCCGAACTACAGGGATTAAGGGGCTACACCTTC
CASSSELQGLRGYTF
>-|TRBV5-1|TRBD2|TRBJ2-1
TGCGCCAGCAGCCCGACCCTAGGCACTAGCGGGGGGGCTTATAAGTCCTACAATGAGCAGTTCTTC
CASSPTLGTSGGAYKSYNEQFF
>few|TRBV6-5|-|TRBJ2-7
TGTGCCAGCAGTTTATCGGGACGGACCTACGAGCAGTACTTC
CASSLSGRTYEQYF
>-|TRBV10-3|TRBD2|TRBJ2-7
TGTGCCATCAGTGAGAGGGGAGGGCTCGAGCAGTACTTC
CAISERGGLEQYF
>-|TRBV4-1|TRBD1|TRBJ1-2
TGCGCCAGCAGCCAAAAGGCCGGGACAGATACTAACTATGGCTACACCTTC
CASSQKAGTDTNYGYTF
>-|TRBV9|-|TRBJ1-1
TGTGCCAGCAGTCGACAGCCAGGTCCTGAAGCTTTCTTT
CASSRQPGPEAFF
>-|TRBV11-2|TRBD2|TRBJ2-5
TGTGCCAGCAGCTCGGGACTAGCGGAGGGGGAGACCCAGTACTTC
CASSSGLAEGETQYF
>-|TRBV27|TRBD2|TRBJ2-5
TGTGCCAGCAGTCCGCAGACTAGCGGCCCTGTGGAGACCCAGTACTTC
CASSPQTSGPVETQYF
>few|TRBV5-5|-|TRBJ2-2
TGTGCCAGCAGCTCCTGGGGCCGACTGAGGGGTTTCAACACCGGGGAGCTGTTTTTT
CASSSWGRLRGFNTGELFF
>-|TRBV5-1|TRBD1|TRBJ2-5
TGCGCCAGCAGCTTGGCGCAGGGGGCCGGCGAGACCCAGTACTTC
CASSLAQGAGETQYF
>few|TRBV7-8|-|TRBJ2-7
TGTGCCAGCAGCTTAGCGCTAAGGAGCTCCTACGAGCAGTACTTC
CASSLALRSSYEQYF
>few|TRBV12-3/TRBV12-4|TRBD2|TRBJ2-3
TGTGCCAGCAGGGTAGCGGGAGGGGGCACAGATACGCAGTATTTT
CASRVAGGGTDTQYF
>-|TRBV14|-|TRBJ2-2
TGTGCCACATCGGGGGACGGGGCCGGGGAGCTGTTTTTT
CATSGDGAGELFF
>-|TRBV29-1|-|TRBJ2-1
TGCAGCTCCGGGGAGGACAAGTACAATGAGCAGTTCTTC
CSSGEDKYNEQFF